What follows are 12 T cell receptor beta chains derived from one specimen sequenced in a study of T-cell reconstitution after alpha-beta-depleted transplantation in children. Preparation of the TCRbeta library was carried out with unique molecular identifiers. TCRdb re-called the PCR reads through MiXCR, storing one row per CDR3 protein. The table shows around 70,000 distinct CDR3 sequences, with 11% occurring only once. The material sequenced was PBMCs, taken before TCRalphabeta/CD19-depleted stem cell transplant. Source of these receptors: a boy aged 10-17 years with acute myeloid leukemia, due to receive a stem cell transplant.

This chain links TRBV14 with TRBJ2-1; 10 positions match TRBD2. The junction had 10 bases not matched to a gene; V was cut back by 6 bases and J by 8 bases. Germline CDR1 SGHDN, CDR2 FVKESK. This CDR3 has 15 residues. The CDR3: CASRSSRTSGDEQFF. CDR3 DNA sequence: TGTGCCAGCAGGAGTAGTCGGACTAGCGGCGATGAGCAGTTCTTC.

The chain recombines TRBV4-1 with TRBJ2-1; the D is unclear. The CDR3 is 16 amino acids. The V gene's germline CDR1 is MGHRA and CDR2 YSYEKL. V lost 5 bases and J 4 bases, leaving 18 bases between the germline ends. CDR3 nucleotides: TGCGCCAGCAGCACATTTCCGGTAGAGCTTTACAATGAGCAGTTCTTC. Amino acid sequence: CASSTFPVELYNEQFF.

CDR3 sequence reads: CASSLAGGTQTQYF. In DNA form, the CDR3 reads TGCGCCAGCAGCTTGGCCGGGGGGACGCAGACCCAGTACTTC. This sequence joins TRBV5-1 and TRBJ2-5; the match to TRBD2 covers 7 bases. This CDR3 is built from 14 residues. V shed 0 bases and J 6 bases; nucleotides not matched to a gene: 5. The germline V gene has CDR1 SGHRS and CDR2 YFSETQ.

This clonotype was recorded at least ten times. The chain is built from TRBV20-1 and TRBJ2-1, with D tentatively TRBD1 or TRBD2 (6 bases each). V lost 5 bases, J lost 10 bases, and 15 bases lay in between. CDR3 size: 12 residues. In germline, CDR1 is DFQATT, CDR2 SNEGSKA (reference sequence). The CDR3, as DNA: TGCAGTGCTCAAAGAGGGGGGTCAGAGCAGTTCTTC. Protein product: CSAQRGGSEQFF.

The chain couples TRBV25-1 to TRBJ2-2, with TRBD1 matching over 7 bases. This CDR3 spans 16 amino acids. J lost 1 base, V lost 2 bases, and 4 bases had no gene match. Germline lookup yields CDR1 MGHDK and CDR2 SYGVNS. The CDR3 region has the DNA TGTGCCAGCAGTGAAGGGACAGATTGGAACACCGGGGAGCTGTTTTTT. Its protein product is CASSEGTDWNTGELFF.

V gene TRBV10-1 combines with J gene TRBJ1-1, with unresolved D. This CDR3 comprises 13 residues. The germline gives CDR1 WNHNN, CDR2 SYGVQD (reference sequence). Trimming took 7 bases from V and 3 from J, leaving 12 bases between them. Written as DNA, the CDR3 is TGCGCCAGCACAGGACCGCGGGACACTGAAGCTTTCTTT. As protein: CASTGPRDTEAFF.

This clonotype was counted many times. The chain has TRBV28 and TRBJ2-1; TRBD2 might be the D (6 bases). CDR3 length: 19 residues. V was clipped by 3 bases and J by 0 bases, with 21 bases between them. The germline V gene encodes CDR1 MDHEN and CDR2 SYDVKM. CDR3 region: CASSFSRVSRGSSYNEQFF. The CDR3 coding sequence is TGTGCCAGCAGTTTTTCGAGGGTTTCACGGGGGAGCTCCTACAATGAGCAGTTCTTC. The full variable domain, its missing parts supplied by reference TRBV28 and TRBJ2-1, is DVKVTQSSRYLVKRTGEKVFLECVQDMDHENMFWYRQDPGLGLRLIYFSYDVKMKEKGDIPEGYSVSREKKERFSLILESASTNQTSMYLCASSFSRVSRGSSYNEQFFGPGTRLTVL.

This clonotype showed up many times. Here the CDR3 DNA reads TGTGCCAGCAGCTTAATTTGGACTAGCGGGAGTAGGGAGCTGTTTTTT. It specifies CASSLIWTSGSRELFF. The chain uses TRBV7-3 and TRBJ2-2; the match to TRBD2 covers 13 bases. The CDR3 length is 16 residues. Germline V gene lookup returns CDR1 SGHTA and CDR2 FQGTGA. Germline trimming cut 1 base from V and 9 bases from J; bases unmatched to any gene: 5. The full variable domain, completed using reference TRBV7-3 and TRBJ2-2, is GAGVSQTPSNKVTEKGKYVELRCDPISGHTALYWYRQSLGQGPEFLIYFQGTGAADDSGLPNDRFFAVRPEGSVSTLKIQRTERGDSAVYLCASSLIWTSGSRELFFGEGSRLTVL.

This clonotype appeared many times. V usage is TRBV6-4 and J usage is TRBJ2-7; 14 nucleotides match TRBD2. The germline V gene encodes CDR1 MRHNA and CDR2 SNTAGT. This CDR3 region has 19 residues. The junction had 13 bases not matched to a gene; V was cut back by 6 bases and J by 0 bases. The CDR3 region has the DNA TGTGCCAGCAGCCGATCCGGGACAGGGACTAGCGGGAGCTCCTACGAGCAGTACTTC. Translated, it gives CASSRSGTGTSGSSYEQYF.

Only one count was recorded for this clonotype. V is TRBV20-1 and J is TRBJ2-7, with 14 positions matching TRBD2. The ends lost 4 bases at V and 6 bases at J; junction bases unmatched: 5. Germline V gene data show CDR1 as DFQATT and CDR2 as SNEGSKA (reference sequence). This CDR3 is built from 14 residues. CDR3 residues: CSATTSGRASEQYF. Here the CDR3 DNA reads TGCAGTGCTACGACTAGCGGGAGGGCCTCCGAGCAGTACTTC.

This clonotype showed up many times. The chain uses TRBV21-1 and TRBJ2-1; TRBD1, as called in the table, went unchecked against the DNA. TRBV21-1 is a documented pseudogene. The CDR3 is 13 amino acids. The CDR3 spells CARINHRGNEQFF. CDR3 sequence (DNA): TGTGCCAGGATCAACCATAGGGGTAATGAGCAGTTCTTC.

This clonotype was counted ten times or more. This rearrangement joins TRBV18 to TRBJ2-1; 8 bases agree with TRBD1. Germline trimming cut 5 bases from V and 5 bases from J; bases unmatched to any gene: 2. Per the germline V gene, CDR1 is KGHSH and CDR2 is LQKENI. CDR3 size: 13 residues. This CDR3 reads CASSSTGDNEQFF. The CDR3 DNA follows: TGTGCCAGCTCATCGACAGGGGACAATGAGCAGTTCTTC.